These 21 T cell receptor beta chains share one sample of origin, sequenced in a study of persistence of HIV-infected CD4 T cells. The immunoSEQ assay was version 4, run in survey mode. Repertoires were generated with immunoSEQ multiplex PCR, while TCRdb's copy carries only in-frame clones and drops some. The repertoire has about 60,000 clones, under 80% of them found once; the top ten carry around 1.7%. Overlapping HIV-1 Gag 15-mer peptides at roughly 1 ug per peptide per mL were used. Memory cells lacking CD40L and CD69 with high CD45RO were sorted. These receptors' antigens are unknown. The sample in question was CD4+ T cells sorted from PBMCs after approximately 19-hour stimulation, obtained from a patient who received antiretroviral therapy. The receptors here all came from an adult man with HIV who was CMV-seropositive.

The rearrangement links TRBV20-1 to TRBJ1-1; no definite D call. The CDR3 covers 11 residues. The germline V gene encodes CDR1 DFQATT and CDR2 SNEGSKA (reference sequence). Trimming left V 0 bases short and J 11 bases short, with 10 bases between. The CDR3 sequence: CSARDQHRAFF. CDR3 nucleotides: TGCAGTGCTAGAGATCAACACCGGGCTTTCTTT.

J is TRBJ1-1 and V is TRBV19; D is possibly TRBD1 (5 bases). V was shortened by 3 bases and J by 1 base, with 9 bases between the two germline ends. From germline, CDR1 is LNHDA and CDR2 SQIVND (reference sequence). This CDR3 contains 14 residues. CDR3 amino acids: CASSIQGTNTEAFF. The CDR3 nucleotides read TGTGCCAGTAGTATTCAGGGAACGAACACTGAAGCTTTCTTT.

This clone is medium-sized by share. The V call is TRBV10-3, the J call TRBJ2-3; D is undetermined. From germline, CDR1 is ENHRY and CDR2 SYGVKD. Trimming shortened V by 3 bases and J by 2 bases, and 9 bases separated the two germline ends. The CDR3 consists of 14 residues. CDR3 protein: CAISEWGTTDTQYF. CDR3 DNA: TGTGCCATCAGTGAATGGGGTACCACAGATACGCAGTATTTT.

The CDR3 loop is CASRSFGTVNEKLFF. In nucleotides, the CDR3 is TGTGCCAGTAGGTCGTTCGGGACGGTTAATGAAAAACTGTTTTTT. The chain recombines TRBV19 with TRBJ1-4; possible D gene TRBD1, 5 bases. Deletions cut 6 bases from V and 4 bases from J, with 15 bases between. This CDR3 is built from 15 residues. Germline-derived CDR1 and CDR2 are LNHDA and SQIVND (reference sequence).

The rearrangement uses TRBV18 and TRBJ2-7, with 11 bases matching TRBD1. The germline CDR1 and CDR2 sequences are KGHSH and LQKENI. This CDR3 comprises 14 residues. The J segment lost 5 bases and the V segment lost 6 bases, leaving 6 bases of the junction unmatched. CDR3 DNA: TGTGCCAGCTCGGCCGGGACAGGGGGACACGAGCAGTACTTC. Translating gives CASSAGTGGHEQYF.

The chain uses TRBV5-1 and TRBJ1-1, with TRBD1 matching over 9 bases. With V trimmed by 4 bases and J by 1 base, 5 bases remained unmatched. The length of the CDR3 is 15 residues. The V gene's germline CDR1 is SGHRS and CDR2 YFSETQ. Here the CDR3 DNA reads TGCGCCAGCAGCCTACAGGGGGCCCAGAACACTGAAGCTTTCTTT. Its translation is CASSLQGAQNTEAFF. Looking up the rest from reference TRBV5-1 and TRBJ1-1 gives the full variable domain: KAGVTQTPRYLIKTRGQQVTLSCSPISGHRSVSWYQQTPGQGLQFLFEYFSETQRNKGNFPGRFSGRQFSNSRSEMNVSTLELGDSALYLCASSLQGAQNTEAFFGQGTRLTVV.

The chain couples TRBV6-6 to TRBJ1-1; no clear D gene. Trimming took off 6 bases at V and 0 bases at J, with 8 bases between the two ends. CDR1 and CDR2 (germline): MNHNY, SVGAGI (reference sequence). The length of the CDR3 is 13 residues. CDR3 protein: CASRLQMNTEAFF. For the CDR3, the DNA is TGTGCCAGCAGGCTTCAAATGAACACTGAAGCTTTCTTT.

As regards this clone: The same CDR3 also results from other DNA sequences found in this sample. The V gene is TRBV5-1, the J gene TRBJ1-1, with TRBD1 identical over 7 bases. From germline, CDR1 is SGHRS and CDR2 YFSETQ. The CDR3 contains 14 residues. V lost 3 bases and J lost 5; bases outside the gene matches: 7. The CDR3 DNA follows: TGCGCCAGCAGCTCCCGACAGGGAAGAACTGAAGCTTTCTTT. Its translation is CASSSRQGRTEAFF.

The chain is built from TRBV15 and TRBJ1-5; D is uncertain. CDR1 and CDR2 (germline): LNHNV, YYDKDF (reference sequence). The CDR3 has 14 residues. V lost 3 bases to trimming and J lost 6 bases, with 12 bases between them. CDR3 in amino acids: CATSREQGIQPQHF. The CDR3 DNA is TGTGCCACCAGCAGGGAACAAGGTATTCAGCCCCAGCATTTT.

This clone was recorded a few times. The rearrangement uses TRBV9 and TRBJ1-6; D uncertain. The CDR3 loop spans 12 amino acids. V lost 0 bases and J lost 13, with 8 bases in between. Germline assignment: CDR1 SGDLS and CDR2 YYNGEE. The CDR3 DNA reads as TGTGCCAGCAGCGTAGTAGGAGGTCCCCTCCACTTT. It is translated as CASSVVGGPLHF.

The chain recombines TRBV7-9 with TRBJ1-5; possibly TRBD1 for D (6 bases). This CDR3 has 14 residues. Germline values: CDR1 SEHNR, CDR2 FQNEAQ (reference sequence). Between the trimmed V and J ends, which lost 4 bases and 9 bases, there was a span of 16 bases. The CDR3 DNA reads TGTGCCAGCAGCTCACAGGGCCAGAGGATGCCCCAGCATTTT. Protein sequence: CASSSQGQRMPQHF. The full variable domain, in which reference TRBV7-9 and TRBJ1-5 provide the parts outside the CDR3, is DTGVSQNPRHKITKRGQNVTFRCDPISEHNRLYWYRQTLGQGPEFLTYFQNEAQLEKSRLLSDRFSAERPKGSFSTLEIQRTEQGDSAMYLCASSSQGQRMPQHFGDGTRLSIL.

This chain links TRBV6-5 with TRBJ1-1; D is uncertain. The V end lost 4 bases, the J end lost 0 bases, and 12 bases lay between the germline ends. The germline CDR1 and CDR2 sequences are MNHEY and SVGAGI. The CDR3 contains 15 residues. The CDR3 spells CASSLKYRVNTEAFF. The CDR3 DNA sequence: TGTGCCAGCAGTTTAAAGTATAGGGTGAACACTGAAGCTTTCTTT.

This clone was seen only once. The chain joins TRBV2 to TRBJ2-3, with TRBD1 matching 8 bases. Losses at the gene ends were 5 bases for V and 0 bases for J; bases not matched to a gene: 4. CDR1 is SNHLY and CDR2 is FYNNEI in the germline V gene. This CDR3 comprises 15 residues. The CDR3 sequence is CASSLQGVSTDTQYF. Written as DNA, the CDR3 is TGTGCCAGCAGTTTACAGGGGGTGAGCACAGATACGCAGTATTTT. Combining the CDR3 with reference TRBV2 and TRBJ2-3 gives the whole variable domain EPEVTQTPSHQVTQMGQEVILRCVPISNHLYFYWYRQILGQKVEFLVSFYNNEISEKSEIFDDQFSVERPDGSNFTLKIRSTKLEDSAMYFCASSLQGVSTDTQYFGPGTRLTVL.

This clone was recorded only once. The V gene is TRBV11-3, the J gene TRBJ2-3; TRBD1 matches at 7 bases. The CDR3 totals 13 residues. Germline loops: CDR1 SGHNT, CDR2 YENEEA. The V gene end was trimmed by 5 bases and the J gene end by 4 bases; junction bases not matched to a gene: 3. The CDR3 sequence: CASSPTGPDTQYF. The CDR3 DNA follows: TGTGCCAGCAGCCCGACAGGGCCAGATACGCAGTATTTT.

The chain has TRBV30 and TRBJ2-4; tentatively, D is TRBD1 or TRBD2 (6 bases each). V lost 1 base, J lost 6 bases, and 16 bases lay in between. The germline gives CDR1 GTSNPN, CDR2 SVGIG (reference sequence). The CDR3 runs to 15 residues. The CDR3 protein is CAWSARGPDRNIQYF. CDR3 DNA: TGTGCCTGGAGTGCTCGGGGGCCAGACAGAAACATTCAGTACTTC.

V gene TRBV3-1 (or the pseudogene TRBV3-2) combines with J gene TRBJ1-2; 7 bases are shared with TRBD1. This CDR3 contains 14 residues. Germline CDR1 and CDR2: LGHDT and YNNKEL (reference sequence). V lost 5 bases, J lost 4 bases, and 7 bases stayed unmatched. The CDR3 region has the DNA TGTGCCAGCAGCTTTGACAGGGTTTCCTATGGCTACACCTTC. Residues: CASSFDRVSYGYTF.

V is TRBV19 and J is TRBJ1-5; D gene ambiguous. Trimming stripped 5 bases from V and 4 bases from J, with 12 bases between. This CDR3 is built from 14 residues. Germline CDR1 LNHDA, CDR2 SQIVND (reference sequence). CDR3 bases: TGTGCCAGTAGTTGGGTTAGCCCTAATCAGCCCCAGCATTTT. It translates to CASSWVSPNQPQHF. The entire variable domain, with the rest obtained from reference TRBV19 and TRBJ1-5, is as follows: DGGITQSPKYLFRKEGQNVTLSCEQNLNHDAMYWYRQDPGQGLRLIYYSQIVNDFQKGDIAEGYSVSREKKESFPLTVTSAQKNPTAFYLCASSWVSPNQPQHFGDGTRLSIL.

This clone ranks as medium-sized. This chain connects TRBV7-9 to TRBJ1-5; D gene ambiguous. The V end was cut by 5 bases, the J end by 1 base, with 15 bases between. This CDR3 is 16 amino acids long. Looked up from germline, CDR1 is SEHNR and CDR2 is FQNEAQ (reference sequence). The CDR3 region is CASSPDRFGSNQPQHF. In DNA form, the CDR3 reads TGTGCCAGCAGCCCAGACCGGTTCGGCAGCAATCAGCCCCAGCATTTT.

This chain connects TRBV29-1 to TRBJ2-1; 7 bases are a match to TRBD2. Germline V gene data show CDR1 as SQVTM and CDR2 as ANQGSEA. With 5 bases clipped from V and 3 bases from J, the junction kept 13 bases outside the gene matches. The CDR3 sequence is 16 residues long. As DNA, the CDR3 is TGCAGCGTTCGTATTTCCGGGACTATGAGCTACAATGAGCAGTTCTTC. This gives the protein CSVRISGTMSYNEQFF.

The J gene is TRBJ1-6, the V gene TRBV30; D perhaps matches TRBD1 (6 bases). The CDR3 spans 15 residues. V lost 2 bases and J lost 7, with 15 bases in between. The germline gives CDR1 GTSNPN, CDR2 SVGIG (reference sequence). CDR3 nucleotides: TGTGCCTGGAGTCCCGGTGGGACATCGAATTCACCCCTCCACTTT. It translates to CAWSPGGTSNSPLHF.

This chain joins TRBV18 and TRBJ2-1; unclear D gene. This CDR3 has 14 residues. Trimming removed 6 bases at V and 5 bases at J, with 14 bases between. Germline CDR1 is KGHSH and CDR2 is LQKENI. CDR3 protein: CASSSKTGDNEQFF. The DNA of the CDR3 is TGTGCCAGCTCCTCTAAGACCGGAGACAATGAGCAGTTCTTC.